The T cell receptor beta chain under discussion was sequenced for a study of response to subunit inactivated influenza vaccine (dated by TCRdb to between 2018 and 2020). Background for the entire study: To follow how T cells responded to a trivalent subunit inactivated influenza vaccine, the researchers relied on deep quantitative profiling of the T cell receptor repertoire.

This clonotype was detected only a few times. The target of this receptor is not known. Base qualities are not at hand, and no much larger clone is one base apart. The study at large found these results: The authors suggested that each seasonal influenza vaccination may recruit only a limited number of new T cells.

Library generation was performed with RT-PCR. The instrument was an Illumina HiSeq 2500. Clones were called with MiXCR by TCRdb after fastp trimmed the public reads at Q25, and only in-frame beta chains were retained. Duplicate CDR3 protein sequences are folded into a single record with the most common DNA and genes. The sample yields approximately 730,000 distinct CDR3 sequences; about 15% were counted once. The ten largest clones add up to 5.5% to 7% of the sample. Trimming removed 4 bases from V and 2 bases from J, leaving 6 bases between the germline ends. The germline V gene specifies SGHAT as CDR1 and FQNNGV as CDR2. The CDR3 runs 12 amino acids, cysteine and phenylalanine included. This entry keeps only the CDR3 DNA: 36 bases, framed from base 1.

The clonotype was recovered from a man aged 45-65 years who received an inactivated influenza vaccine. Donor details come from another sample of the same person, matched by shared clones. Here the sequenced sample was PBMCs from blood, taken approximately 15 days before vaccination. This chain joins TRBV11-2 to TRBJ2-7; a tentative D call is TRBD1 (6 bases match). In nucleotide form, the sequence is TGTGCCAGCAGCTGGGACACCTACGAGCAGTACTTC. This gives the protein CASSWDTYEQYF.